This TCR beta chain was sequenced during a study of cytomegalovirus exposure and HLA in healthy donors. In the PCR, 60 Vbeta and 13 Jbeta primers were used. Profiled with immunoSEQ multiplex PCR; TCRdb holds only in-frame clones, not every one. The sample contains 95,000 to 100,000 clones, about 78% of which appear only once. The germline V gene encodes CDR1 SGHAT and CDR2 FQNNGV. V was trimmed by 2 bases and J by 7 bases, leaving 11 bases between them. The CDR3 contains 13 residues. Healthy bone marrow donors made up the donors. The V gene is TRBV11-2, the J gene TRBJ1-1; D not certain. Sequencing was done on a sample of PBMCs. This clonotype was sampled from a man aged 35-49 years in good health and CMV-seronegative. The CDR3: CASSLSLRREAFF. In DNA form, the CDR3 reads TGTGCCAGCAGCTTAAGTTTGCGGCGTGAAGCTTTCTTT.